This T cell receptor beta chain was sequenced in a study of PD-L1 blockade in urothelial cancer. Background on the study: Timepoints chosen for blood analysis were 3 weeks (second dose) and 6 weeks after treatment start.

Germline-derived CDR1 and CDR2 are SGHNT and YYREEE (reference sequence). Trimming took 4 bases from V and 13 from J; bases not matched to a gene: 4. The CDR3 contains 12 residues. The protocol was immunoSEQ multiplex PCR, while the TCRdb copy is restricted to in-frame clones and leaves out a portion. The data contain approximately 46,000 clones, about 85% of them seen just once; the ten biggest clones take up about 8%. Sample: PBMCs, taken around atezolizumab (anti-PD-L1) treatment. This TCR came from a man in his 60s with urothelial cancer. The chain joins TRBV5-4 to TRBJ1-6; 8 bases align to TRBD1. This CDR3 is CASSLDRAPLHF. DNA of the CDR3: TGTGCCAGCAGCCTGGACAGGGCTCCCCTCCACTTT.